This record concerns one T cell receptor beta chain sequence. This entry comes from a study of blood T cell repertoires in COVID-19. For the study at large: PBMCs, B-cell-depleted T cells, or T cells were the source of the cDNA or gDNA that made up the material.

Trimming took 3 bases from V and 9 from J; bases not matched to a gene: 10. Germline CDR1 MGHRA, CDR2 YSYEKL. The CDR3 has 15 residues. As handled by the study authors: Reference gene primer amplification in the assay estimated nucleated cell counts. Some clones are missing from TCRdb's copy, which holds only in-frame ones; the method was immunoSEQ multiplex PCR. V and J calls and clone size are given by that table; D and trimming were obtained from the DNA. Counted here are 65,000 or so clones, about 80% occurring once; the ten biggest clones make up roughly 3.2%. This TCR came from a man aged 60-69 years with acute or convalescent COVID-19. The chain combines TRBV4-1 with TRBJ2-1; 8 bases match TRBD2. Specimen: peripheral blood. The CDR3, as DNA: TGCGCCAGCAGCCACGTGGGGGAGCGGGGGATTGAGCAGTTCTTC. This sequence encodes CASSHVGERGIEQFF.